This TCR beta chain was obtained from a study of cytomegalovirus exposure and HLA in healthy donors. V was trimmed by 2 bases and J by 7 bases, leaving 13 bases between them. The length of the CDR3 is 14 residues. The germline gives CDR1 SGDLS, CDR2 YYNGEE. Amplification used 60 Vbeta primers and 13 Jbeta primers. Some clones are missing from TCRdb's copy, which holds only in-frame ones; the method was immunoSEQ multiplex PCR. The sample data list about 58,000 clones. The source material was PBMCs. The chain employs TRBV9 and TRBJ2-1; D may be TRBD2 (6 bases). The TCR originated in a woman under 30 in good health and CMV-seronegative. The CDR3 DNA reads TGTGCCAGCAGCGTCCACCCTAGCGAAAATGAGCAGTTCTTC. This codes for CASSVHPSENEQFF.